This T cell receptor (beta chain) is drawn from a study of cytomegalovirus exposure and HLA in healthy donors. PCR used 60 Vbeta primers and 13 Jbeta primers. Sequenced by immunoSEQ multiplex PCR; TCRdb stores in-frame clones only, minus some. This table holds some 150,000 clones, around 75% found once. General study points: TCR beta sequences reportedly predicted most subjects' HLA-A and HLA-B alleles accurately. Later work found that TCR association rates differed between HLA loci; DRB1 had the most and HLA-C the fewest.

Regarding this clone: Antigen specificity is unknown.

V trimming: 2 bases; J trimming: 8 bases; junction bases outside the gene matches: 7. Per germline, CDR1 GTSNPN and CDR2 SVGIG (reference sequence). This CDR3 region has 15 residues. The sequenced sample was PBMCs. This TCR was recovered from a man aged 55 to 70 in good health and CMV-seronegative. The chain couples TRBV30 to TRBJ1-6, with 9 bases fitting TRBD1. In DNA form, the CDR3 reads TGTGCCTGGAGTCCGACAGGGGGAGACTATTCACCCCTCCACTTT. This encodes CAWSPTGGDYSPLHF.